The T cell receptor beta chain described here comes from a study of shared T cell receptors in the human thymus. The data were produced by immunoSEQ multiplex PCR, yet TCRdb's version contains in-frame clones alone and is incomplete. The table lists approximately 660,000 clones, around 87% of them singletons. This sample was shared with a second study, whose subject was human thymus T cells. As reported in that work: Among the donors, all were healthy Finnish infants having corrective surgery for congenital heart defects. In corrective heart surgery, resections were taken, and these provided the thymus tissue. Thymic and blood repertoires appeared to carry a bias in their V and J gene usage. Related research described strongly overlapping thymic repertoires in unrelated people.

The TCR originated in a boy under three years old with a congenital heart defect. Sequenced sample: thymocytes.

CDR3 protein: CASIGQGHYEQYF. Written as DNA, the CDR3 is TGTGCCAGTATCGGACAGGGACACTACGAGCAGTACTTC. The V and J genes are TRBV19 and TRBJ2-7, with TRBD1 identical over 8 bases. Germline CDR1 reads LNHDA; CDR2 reads SQIVND (reference sequence). This CDR3 is 13 amino acids long. Trimming cost V 7 bases and J 3 bases; bases outside gene matches: 5.